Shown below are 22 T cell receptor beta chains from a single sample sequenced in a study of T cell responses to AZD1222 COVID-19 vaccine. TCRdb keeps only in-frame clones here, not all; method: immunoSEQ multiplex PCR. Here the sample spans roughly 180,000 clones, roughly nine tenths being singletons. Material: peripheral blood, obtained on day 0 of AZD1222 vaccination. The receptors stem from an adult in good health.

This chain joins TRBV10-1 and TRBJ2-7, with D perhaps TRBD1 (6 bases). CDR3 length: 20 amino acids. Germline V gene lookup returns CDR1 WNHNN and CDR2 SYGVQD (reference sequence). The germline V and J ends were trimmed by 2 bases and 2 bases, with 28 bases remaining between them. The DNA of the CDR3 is TGCGCCAGCAGTGAGGAAGGATGGGGTGGGGGCGGACGTTGGCCCTACGAGCAGTACTTC. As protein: CASSEEGWGGGGRWPYEQYF.

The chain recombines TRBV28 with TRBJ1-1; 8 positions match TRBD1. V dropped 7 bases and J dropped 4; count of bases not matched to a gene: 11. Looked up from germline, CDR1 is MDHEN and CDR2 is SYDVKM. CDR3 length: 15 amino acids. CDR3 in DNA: TGTGCCAGCAACATGGCAGGGGGCTCGGTCACTGAAGCTTTCTTT. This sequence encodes CASNMAGGSVTEAFF.

The CDR3 DNA sequence: TGTGCCAGCAACGCGGGGGGGCCTGCAGATACGCAGTATTTT. As protein: CASNAGGPADTQYF. The chain is built from TRBV9 and TRBJ2-3; 9 nucleotides align to TRBD2. The CDR3 extends over 14 amino acids. The junction had 6 bases not matched to a gene; V was cut back by 6 bases and J by 4 bases. Per germline, CDR1 SGDLS and CDR2 YYNGEE.

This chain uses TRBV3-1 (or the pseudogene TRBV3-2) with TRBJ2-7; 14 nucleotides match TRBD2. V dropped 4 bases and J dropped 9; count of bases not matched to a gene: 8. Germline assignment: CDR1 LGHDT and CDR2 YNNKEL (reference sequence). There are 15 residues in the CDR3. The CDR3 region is CASSLSGTSGGRQYV. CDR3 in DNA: TGTGCCAGCAGCCTGTCCGGGACTAGCGGGGGCCGGCAGTACGTC.

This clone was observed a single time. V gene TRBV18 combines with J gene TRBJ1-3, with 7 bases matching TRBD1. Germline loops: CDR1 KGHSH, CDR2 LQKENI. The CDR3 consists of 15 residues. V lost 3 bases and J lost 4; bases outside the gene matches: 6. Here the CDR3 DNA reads TGTGCCAGCTCACCCCGGGACAGCTCGGGAAACACCATATATTTT. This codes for CASSPRDSSGNTIYF. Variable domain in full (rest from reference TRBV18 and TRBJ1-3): NAGVMQNPRHLVRRRGQEARLRCSPMKGHSHVYWYRQLPEEGLKFMVYLQKENIIDESGMPKERFSAEFPKEGPSILRIQQVVRGDSAAYFCASSPRDSSGNTIYFGEGSWLTVV.

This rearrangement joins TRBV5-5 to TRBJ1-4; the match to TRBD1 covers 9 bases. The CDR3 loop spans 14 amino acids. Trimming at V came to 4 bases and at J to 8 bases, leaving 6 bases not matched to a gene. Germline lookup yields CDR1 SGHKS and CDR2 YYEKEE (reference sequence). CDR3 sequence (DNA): TGTGCCAGCAGCCGGACAGGGGTATACGAAAAACTGTTTTTT. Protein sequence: CASSRTGVYEKLFF. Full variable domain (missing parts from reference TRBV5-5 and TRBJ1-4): DAGVTQSPTHLIKTRGQQVTLRCSPISGHKSVSWYQQVLGQGPQFIFQYYEKEERGRGNFPDRFSARQFPNYSSELNVNALLLGDSALYLCASSRTGVYEKLFFGSGTQLSVL.

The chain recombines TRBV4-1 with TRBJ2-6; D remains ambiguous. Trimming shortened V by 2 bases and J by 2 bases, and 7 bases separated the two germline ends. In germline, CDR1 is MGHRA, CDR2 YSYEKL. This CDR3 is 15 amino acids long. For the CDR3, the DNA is TGCGCCAGCAGCCAATTATTTACTGGGGCCAACGTCCTGACTTTC. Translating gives CASSQLFTGANVLTF.

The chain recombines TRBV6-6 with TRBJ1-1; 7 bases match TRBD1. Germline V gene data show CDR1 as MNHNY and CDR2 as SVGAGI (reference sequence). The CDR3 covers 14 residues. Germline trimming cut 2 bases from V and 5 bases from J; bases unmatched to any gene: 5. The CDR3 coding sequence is TGTGCCAGCAGTTACCGGCCAGGGGGGACTGAAGCTTTCTTT. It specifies CASSYRPGGTEAFF.

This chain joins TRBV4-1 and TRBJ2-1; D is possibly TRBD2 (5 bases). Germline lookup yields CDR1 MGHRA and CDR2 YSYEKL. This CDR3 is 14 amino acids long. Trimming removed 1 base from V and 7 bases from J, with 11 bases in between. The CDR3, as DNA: TGCGCCAGCAGCCAAGGCCCTAGCTTAAATGAGCAGTTCTTC. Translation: CASSQGPSLNEQFF.

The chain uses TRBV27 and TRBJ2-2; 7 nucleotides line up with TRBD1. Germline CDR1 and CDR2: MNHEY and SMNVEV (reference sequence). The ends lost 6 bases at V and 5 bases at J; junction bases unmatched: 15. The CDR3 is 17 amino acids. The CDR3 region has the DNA TGTGCCAGCAGACCCTCCGACAGGGTCCTTAAGACCGGGGAGCTGTTTTTT. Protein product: CASRPSDRVLKTGELFF.

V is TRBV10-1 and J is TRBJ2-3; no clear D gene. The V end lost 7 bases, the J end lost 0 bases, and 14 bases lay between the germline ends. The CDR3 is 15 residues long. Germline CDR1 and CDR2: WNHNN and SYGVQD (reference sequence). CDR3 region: CASTPAKGSTDTQYF. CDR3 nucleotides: TGCGCCAGCACGCCCGCAAAGGGTAGCACAGATACGCAGTATTTT.

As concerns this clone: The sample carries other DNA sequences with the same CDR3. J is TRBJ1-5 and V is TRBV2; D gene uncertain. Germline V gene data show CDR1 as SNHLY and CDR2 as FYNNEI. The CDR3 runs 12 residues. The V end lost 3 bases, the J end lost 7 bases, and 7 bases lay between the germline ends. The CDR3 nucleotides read TGTGCCAGCAGTGACGAAGTCCAGCCCCAGCATTTT. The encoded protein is CASSDEVQPQHF.

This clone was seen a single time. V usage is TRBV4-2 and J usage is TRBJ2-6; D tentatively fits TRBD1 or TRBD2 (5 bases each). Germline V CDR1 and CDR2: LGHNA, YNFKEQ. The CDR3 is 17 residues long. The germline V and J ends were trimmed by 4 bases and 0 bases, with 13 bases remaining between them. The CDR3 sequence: CASSPQGEGSGANVLTF. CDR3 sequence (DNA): TGTGCCAGCAGCCCTCAGGGAGAGGGCTCTGGGGCCAACGTCCTGACTTTC.

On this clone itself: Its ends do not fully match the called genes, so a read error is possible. The CDR3 DNA reads TGTGCCAGCCGCTTCGCGGGGGGGGGCAGGCATCAGCCCCAGCATTTT. Translated, it gives CASRFAGGGRHQPQHF. The chain recombines TRBV7-9 with TRBJ1-5; tentative D call: TRBD1 (6 bases). Germline V CDR1 and CDR2: SEHNR, FQNEAQ (reference sequence). The CDR3 contains 16 residues.

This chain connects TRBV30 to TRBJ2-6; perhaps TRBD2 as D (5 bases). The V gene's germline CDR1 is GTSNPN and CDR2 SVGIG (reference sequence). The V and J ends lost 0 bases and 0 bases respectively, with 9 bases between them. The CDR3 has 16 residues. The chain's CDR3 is CAWSVRRNSGANVLTF. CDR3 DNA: TGTGCCTGGAGTGTAAGGAGGAACTCTGGGGCCAACGTCCTGACTTTC.

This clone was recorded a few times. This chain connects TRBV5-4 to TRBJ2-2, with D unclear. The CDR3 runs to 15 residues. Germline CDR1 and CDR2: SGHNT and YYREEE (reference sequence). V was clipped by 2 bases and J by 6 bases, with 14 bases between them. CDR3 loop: CASSFKGIKPGELFF. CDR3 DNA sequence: TGTGCCAGCAGCTTTAAAGGTATCAAACCCGGGGAGCTGTTTTTT. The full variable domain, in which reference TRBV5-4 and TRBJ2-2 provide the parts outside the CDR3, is ETGVTQSPTHLIKTRGQQVTLRCSSQSGHNTVSWYQQALGQGPQFIFQYYREEENGRGNFPPRFSGLQFPNYSSELNVNALELDDSALYLCASSFKGIKPGELFFGEGSRLTVL.

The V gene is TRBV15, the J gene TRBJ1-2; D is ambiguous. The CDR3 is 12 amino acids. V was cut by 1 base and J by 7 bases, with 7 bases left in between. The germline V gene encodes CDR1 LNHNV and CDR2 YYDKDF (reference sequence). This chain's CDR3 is CATSRGDVGYTF. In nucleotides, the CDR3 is TGTGCCACCAGCAGAGGAGATGTTGGCTACACCTTC.

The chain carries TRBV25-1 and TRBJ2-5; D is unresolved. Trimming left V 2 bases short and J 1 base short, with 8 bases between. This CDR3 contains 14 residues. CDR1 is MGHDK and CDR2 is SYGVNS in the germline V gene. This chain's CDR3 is CASSESLGQETQYF. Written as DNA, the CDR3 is TGTGCCAGCAGTGAAAGCTTAGGCCAAGAGACCCAGTACTTC.

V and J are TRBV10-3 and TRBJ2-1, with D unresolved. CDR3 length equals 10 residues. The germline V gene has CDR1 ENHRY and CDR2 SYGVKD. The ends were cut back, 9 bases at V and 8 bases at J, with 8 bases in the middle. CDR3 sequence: CAMSTDEQFF. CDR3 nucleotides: TGTGCCATGTCAACCGATGAGCAGTTCTTC.

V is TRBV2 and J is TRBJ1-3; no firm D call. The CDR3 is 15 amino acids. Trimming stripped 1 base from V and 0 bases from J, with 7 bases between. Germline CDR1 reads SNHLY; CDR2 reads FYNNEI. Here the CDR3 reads CASSEGEGSGNTIYF. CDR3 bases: TGTGCCAGCAGTGAAGGGGAGGGCTCTGGAAACACCATATATTTT.

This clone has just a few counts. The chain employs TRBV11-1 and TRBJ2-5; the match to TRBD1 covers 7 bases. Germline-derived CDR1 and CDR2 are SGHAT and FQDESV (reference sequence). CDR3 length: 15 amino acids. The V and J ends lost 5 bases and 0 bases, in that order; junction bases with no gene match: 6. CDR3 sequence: CASSPRQGHQETQYF. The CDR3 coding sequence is TGTGCCAGCAGCCCCCGACAGGGCCACCAAGAGACCCAGTACTTC.

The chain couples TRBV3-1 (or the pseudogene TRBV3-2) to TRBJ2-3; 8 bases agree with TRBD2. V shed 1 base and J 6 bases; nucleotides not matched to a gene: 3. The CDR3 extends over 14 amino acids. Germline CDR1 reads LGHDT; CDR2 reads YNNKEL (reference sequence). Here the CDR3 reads CASSQAGGLDTQYF. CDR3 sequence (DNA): TGTGCCAGCAGCCAAGCGGGGGGGCTTGATACGCAGTATTTT.